The entry that follows covers one T cell receptor beta chain sequence. Its specificity is not known. Prepared TCR beta cDNA libraries contained unique molecular identifiers. TCRdb reanalysed the PCR reads using MiXCR and keeps one entry per CDR3 protein. The profile covers hundreds of thousands of distinct CDR3 sequences, with approximately 50% appearing a single time and 4.6% taken by the ten largest. This CDR3 is 14 amino acids long. Unmatched junction bases numbered 5, after V lost 8 bases and J lost 0 bases. The sample belongs to a study of post-analysis software for immune sequencing data. Regarding the study as a whole: There were about five TRBV segments more frequent in patients than controls, and TRBV5-6, TRBV5-1 and TRBV20-1 were among them.

Sequencing input: blood. This chain links TRBV12-3 or TRBV12-4 with TRBJ1-2; 8 bases are shared with TRBD1. The sequence came from a girl aged 10-17 years with multiple sclerosis. Written as DNA, the CDR3 is TGTGCCAGCCGCGGGACAGGTTCTAACTATGGCTACACCTTC. It translates to CASRGTGSNYGYTF.